A selection of T cell receptor beta chains follows, all from one sample in a study of cytomegalovirus exposure and HLA in healthy donors. The assay was immunoSEQ multiplex PCR, and TCRdb's table has in-frame clones only and misses some. This sample yields 150,000 to 200,000 clones, of which 65% to 90% are seen a single time; 2.3% belongs to the top ten. Source material: PBMCs. These receptors were taken from a woman aged 45-65 years in good health and CMV-seronegative. Each CDR3 is given with its conserved first and last residue. D genes are given only for firm matches. The size entry is marked missing in some rows and otherwise reads once, few, many or a size class.

NA TRBJ2-3 TRBV7-2 once TGTGCCAGCAGCTTACAGACAGCTAGCACAGATACGCAGTATTTT CASSLQTASTDTQYF
NA TRBJ1-6 TRBV19 NA TGTGCCAGTAAGAGTGGGGGGACGTCCTATAATTCACCCCTCCACTTT CASKSGGTSYNSPLHF
TRBD2 TRBJ2-7 TRBV7-9 NA TGTGCCAGCAGCTTAGAGGGACTAGCAGCCTACGAGCAGTACTTC CASSLEGLAAYEQYF
NA TRBJ2-2 TRBV6-1 NA TGTGCCAGCAGGAGCGTGGCGAACACCGGGGAGCTGTTTTTT CASRSVANTGELFF
TRBD1 TRBJ2-2 TRBV19 NA TGTGCCAGTAGTATCCAGGGGGCTCCCGGGGAGCTGTTTTTT CASSIQGAPGELFF
TRBD1 TRBJ2-3 TRBV11-2 NA TGTGCCAGCAGGGGACAGGGGTCAGATACGCAGTATTTT CASRGQGSDTQYF
NA TRBJ1-5 TRBV2 NA TGTGCCAGCAGTAGACTAAATAGCAATCAGCCCCAGCATTTT CASSRLNSNQPQHF
TRBD2 TRBJ2-3 TRBV7-2 NA TGTGCCAGCAGCCGACTAGCGGGAGTGGGAGATACGCAGTATTTT CASSRLAGVGDTQYF
NA TRBJ2-3 TRBV21-1 NA TGTGCCAGCAGCAAAAAAAGGAACAGGGTAAGCACAGATACGCAGTATTTT CASSKKRNRVSTDTQYF
TRBD1 TRBJ1-5 TRBV9 NA TGTGCCAGCAGCACCGGACAGGGCCGGAATCAGCCCCAGCATTTT CASSTGQGRNQPQHF
NA TRBJ2-7 TRBV6-5 NA TGTGCCAGCAGTTACTCCGGCCGGACTAACGAGCAGTACTTC CASSYSGRTNEQYF
NA TRBJ1-4 TRBV27 NA TGTGCCAGCAGTAATTTCCAGAAACTGTTTTTT CASSNFQKLFF
TRBD1 TRBJ2-2 TRBV2 NA TGTGCCAGCAGTGAACCCGGGACAGGGGGACTCGGGGAGCTGTTTTTT CASSEPGTGGLGELFF
NA TRBJ2-7 TRBV2 once TGTGCCAGCAGTGAATTAGGGGGAGGGTTCTACGAGCAGTACTTC CASSELGGGFYEQYF
NA TRBJ2-2 TRBV28 NA TGTGCCAGCCGGGTCAACACCGGGGAGCTGTTTTTT CASRVNTGELFF
NA TRBJ1-1 TRBV6-6 once TGTGCCAGCAGCAAGGTTACAGGAGGGACTGAAGCTTTCTTT CASSKVTGGTEAFF
NA TRBJ1-1 TRBV30 NA TGTGCCTGGAGGAGGGGGGGAGGGAACACTGAAGCTTTCTTT CAWRRGGGNTEAFF
NA TRBJ1-6 TRBV7-8 once TGTGCCAGCAGCACAGACGGCAATTCACCCCTCCACTTT CASSTDGNSPLHF
NA TRBJ2-3 TRBV30 once TGTGCCTGGAGTGTACTAGATACGCAGTATTTT CAWSVLDTQYF
NA TRBJ1-4 TRBV5-1 NA TGCGCCAGCAGCTTGGTCGGACAGTTGGTGAGTATTAATGCAACTAATGAAAAACTGTTTTTT CASSLVGQLVSINATNEKLFF
NA TRBJ1-2 TRBV4-2 NA TGTGCCAGCAGCCAAGAGAGCTATGGCTACACCTTC CASSQESYGYTF
NA TRBJ1-5 TRBV19 NA TGTGCCAGTAGCCCCACCGGGTCAAATCAGCCCCAGCATTTT CASSPTGSNQPQHF
NA TRBJ1-1 TRBV7-9 NA TGTGCCAGCAGCTCTACAGGGATGCCTTTCTTT CASSSTGMPFF
NA TRBJ1-1 TRBV5-4 NA TGTGCCAGCAGCTCAGGAATTCCGACTGAAGCTTTCTTT CASSSGIPTEAFF
TRBD1 TRBJ1-5 TRBV5-5 NA TGTGCCAGCAGCTTACAGGGGTCCCCGCAGCCCCAGCATTTT CASSLQGSPQPQHF
NA TRBJ1-2 TRBV6-5 NA TGTGCCAGCAGTAAACAGGGATACTATGGCTACACCTTC CASSKQGYYGYTF
NA TRBJ1-5 TRBV19 NA TGTGCCAGTAGTGGGTCGGAGGCGTATCAGCCCCAGCATTTT CASSGSEAYQPQHF
NA TRBJ1-3 TRBV28 NA TGTGCCAGCAGCATCGCGGGGAGTGTTTCTGGAAACACCATATATTTT CASSIAGSVSGNTIYF
NA TRBJ1-2 TRBV27 NA TGTGCCACCAAGAAAGGGGGGGGGTCGGCAAGATCAGTGTGCTACACCTTC CATKKGGGSARSVCYTF
NA TRBJ2-5 TRBV11-2 NA TGTGCCAGCAGCCCATTTGAGGGACAAGAGACCCAGTACTTC CASSPFEGQETQYF
NA TRBJ2-1 TRBV20-1 NA TGCAGTGCTAGACCCGAGGTGGAGCAGTTCTTC CSARPEVEQFF
TRBD1 TRBJ1-1 TRBV30 NA TGTGCACTTGATAAGGGGGCGCGGGGGAACACTGAAGCTTTCTTT CALDKGARGNTEAFF
NA TRBJ2-7 TRBV7-9 NA TGTGCCAGCAGCTTAAACAGGCTGATCGAGCAGTACTTC CASSLNRLIEQYF
NA TRBJ2-7 TRBV5-1 NA TGCGCCAGCAGCCCACTAGGGATTGTCTACGAGCAGTACTTC CASSPLGIVYEQYF
TRBD1 TRBJ1-5 TRBV28 many TGTGCCAGCAGTTTTTCAGGGGGCCGTCAGCCCCAGCATTTT CASSFSGGRQPQHF
TRBD1 TRBJ1-1 TRBV7-9 NA TGTGCCAGCAGCTTGGGACAGACCAACACTGAAGCTTTCTTT CASSLGQTNTEAFF
TRBD1 TRBJ1-1 TRBV6-6 NA TGTGCCAGCAGGCCGGGACAGGGGGAAAAGGGAGCTTTCTTT CASRPGQGEKGAFF
NA TRBJ2-3 TRBV19 NA TGTGCCAGTAGTATTTTAGGAGATACGCAGTGTTTT CASSILGDTQCF
TRBD1 TRBJ2-3 TRBV5-6 NA TGTGCCAGCAGCTTGGATGGACCGGGACAGGTTGGTCCAGATACGCAGTATTTT CASSLDGPGQVGPDTQYF
NA TRBJ1-1 TRBV5-6 few TGTGCCAGCAGCTGGGACAAGGGCGCGATTGAGAACACTGAAGCTTTCTTT CASSWDKGAIENTEAFF
TRBD1 TRBJ1-1 TRBV4-2 NA TGTGCCAGCAGCCAAGAGGGACAGGGGGGCCTTTTGAACACTGAAGCTTTCTTT CASSQEGQGGLLNTEAFF
NA TRBJ1-1 TRBV27 NA TGTGCCAGCAGTTTGATCACAGGGACGAGTTTGACTGAAGCTTTCTTT CASSLITGTSLTEAFF
NA TRBJ2-7 TRBV5-1 NA TGCGCCAGCAGCCTAAATACAGGATACGAGCAGTACTTC CASSLNTGYEQYF
NA TRBJ2-2 TRBV11-2 NA TGTGCCAGCAGCTCACGACTCGAAACCGGGGAGCTGTTTTTT CASSSRLETGELFF
NA TRBJ2-3 TRBV18 once TGTGCCAGCTCACCGCAGGCGGGACCAAGCACAGATACGCAGTATTTT CASSPQAGPSTDTQYF
TRBD2 TRBJ2-2 TRBV7-3 NA TGTGCCAGCAGCAGCAGCGGGAGGGCCTTTACCGGGGAGCTGTTTTTT CASSSSGRAFTGELFF
TRBD1 TRBJ1-6 TRBV19 few TGTGCCAGTAGTCTCCGACAGGGGAATAATTCACCCCTCCACTTT CASSLRQGNNSPLHF
TRBD2 TRBJ2-1 TRBV4-1 NA TGCGCCAGCAGCCAAGCTAGCGGGGGCTACAATGAGCAGTTCTTC CASSQASGGYNEQFF
NA TRBJ1-3 TRBV7-2 NA TGTGCCAGCAGCACACAGGGATATGGAAACACCATATATTTT CASSTQGYGNTIYF
NA TRBJ2-5 TRBV7-8 NA TGTGCCAGCAGCGATATTAGGCGGTTCTATCAAGAGACCCAGTACTTC CASSDIRRFYQETQYF
TRBD2 TRBJ2-3 TRBV28 NA TGTGCCAGCAGTTGGGTTGGGACTAGCGGGACCACAGATACGCAGTATTTT CASSWVGTSGTTDTQYF
TRBD2 TRBJ2-7 TRBV5-6 NA TGTGCCAGCAGCTGGGGGGGAGGGGCCAATACCTACGAGCAGTACTTC CASSWGGGANTYEQYF
NA TRBJ2-7 TRBV6-1 NA TGTGCCAGCAGTGTTACAAGCGGAGGCCCATACGAGCAGTACTTC CASSVTSGGPYEQYF
NA TRBJ1-1 TRBV5-8 few TGTGCCGGATCCCGACAGTTCACTGAAGCTTTCTTT CAGSRQFTEAFF
NA TRBJ1-5 TRBV28 NA TGTGCCAGCAGTGCTAGGGGGAGACGGTGGGGTTGGGGCAATCAGCCCCAGCATTTT CASSARGRRWGWGNQPQHF
NA TRBJ1-3 TRBV4-1 NA TGCGCCAGCAAGGAGACAGTGACGTCTGGAAACACCATATATTTT CASKETVTSGNTIYF
NA TRBJ1-2 TRBV6-1 NA TGTGCCAGCAGTGAAGTTGCGGGCCGCTATGGCTACACCTTC CASSEVAGRYGYTF